The 9 T cell receptor beta chains given below trace back to one sample, sequenced in a study of vaccination effects on CD4 cells after COVID-19. Libraries were prepared by immunoSEQ multiplex PCR; TCRdb keeps only in-frame clonotypes and omits some of them. The profile covers more than 40,000 clones, with around three quarters appearing a single time and about 3.1% taken by the ten largest. The antigens of these receptors remain unknown. Antigen-specific CD4+ T cells expanded by the ViraFEST assay with viral peptide pools were then sequenced. Culturing for 10 to 11 days preceded CD4+ T cell isolation. Testing of the vaccine recipients showed negative nucleocapsid antibodies and no prior SARS-CoV-2 infection. Sequences were derived from CD4+ T cells from PBMCs cultured with HCoV-NL63 spike peptides, sampled before COVID-19 vaccination. The source of these receptors is a human donor who received a COVID-19 vaccine.

This chain connects TRBV3-1 (or the pseudogene TRBV3-2) to TRBJ2-4; 7 positions match TRBD2. The J segment lost 8 bases and the V segment lost 0 bases, leaving 7 bases of the junction unmatched. Germline CDR1 reads LGHDT; CDR2 reads YNNKEL (reference sequence). The CDR3 runs 15 residues. This CDR3 is CASSQDRGRGDIQYF. The CDR3 DNA reads as TGTGCCAGCAGCCAAGACCGGGGGAGGGGAGACATTCAGTACTTC.

The chain employs TRBV4-3 and TRBJ1-2; D remains ambiguous. The CDR3 is 17 residues long. Germline V gene data show CDR1 as LGHNA and CDR2 as YSLEER. V gave up 0 bases and J gave up 0 bases, with 14 bases separating them. The DNA for the CDR3 is TGCGCCAGCAGCCAAGATAGTTGGGCAGGTTCTAACTATGGCTACACCTTC. Its translation is CASSQDSWAGSNYGYTF.

The rearrangement uses TRBV6-4 and TRBJ1-2; 7 bases map to TRBD1. The CDR3 consists of 15 residues. CDR1 is MRHNA, CDR2 SNTAGT, per germline. Trimming at V came to 5 bases and at J to 3 bases, leaving 9 bases not matched to a gene. CDR3 DNA: TGTGCCAGCAGTTTAAACCGGGACAGCGACTATGGCTACACCTTC. Translated, it gives CASSLNRDSDYGYTF.

The chain recombines TRBV4-1 with TRBJ2-5; 8 nucleotides align to TRBD1. Trimming at V came to 6 bases and at J to 2 bases, leaving 5 bases not matched to a gene. CDR1 is MGHRA and CDR2 is YSYEKL in the germline V gene. The CDR3 covers 14 residues. The CDR3 sequence: CASSHRDRQETQYF. DNA for the CDR3: TGCGCCAGCAGTCATAGGGACAGGCAAGAGACCCAGTACTTC.

The V call is TRBV2, the J call TRBJ2-1; 15 bases map to TRBD2. Germline trimming cut 7 bases from V and 6 bases from J; bases unmatched to any gene: 4. The V gene's germline CDR1 is SNHLY and CDR2 FYNNEI. The CDR3 totals 15 residues. The CDR3 region has the DNA TGTGCCAGCACCCGGACTAGCGGGGGGGTCAATGAGCAGTTCTTC. The encoded protein is CASTRTSGGVNEQFF. Full variable domain (outside the CDR3, taken from reference TRBV2 and TRBJ2-1): EPEVTQTPSHQVTQMGQEVILRCVPISNHLYFYWYRQILGQKVEFLVSFYNNEISEKSEIFDDQFSVERPDGSNFTLKIRSTKLEDSAMYFCASTRTSGGVNEQFFGPGTRLTVL.

V is TRBV19 and J is TRBJ1-6, with 7 bases that match TRBD1. The V gene's germline CDR1 is LNHDA and CDR2 SQIVND (reference sequence). Losses at the gene ends were 9 bases for V and 9 bases for J; bases not matched to a gene: 5. The CDR3 totals 12 residues. In DNA form, the CDR3 reads TGTGCCAGGACAGGGTACGGTTCACCCCTCCACTTT. Encoded protein: CARTGYGSPLHF. Combining the CDR3 with reference TRBV19 and TRBJ1-6 gives the whole variable domain DGGITQSPKYLFRKEGQNVTLSCEQNLNHDAMYWYRQDPGQGLRLIYYSQIVNDFQKGDIAEGYSVSREKKESFPLTVTSAQKNPTAFYLCARTGYGSPLHFGNGTRLTVT.

The chain couples TRBV19 to TRBJ2-1, with D unclear. CDR1 and CDR2 from the germline V gene are LNHDA and SQIVND (reference sequence). This CDR3 has 12 residues. The V end lost 1 base, the J end lost 7 bases, and 5 bases lay between the germline ends. This CDR3 reads CASSIVPNEQFF. As DNA, the CDR3 is TGTGCCAGTAGTATAGTTCCAAATGAGCAGTTCTTC.

The gene calls are TRBV9 and TRBJ1-6; the D is unclear. This CDR3 is built from 16 residues. With 7 bases removed from V and 0 bases from J, the gap between germline ends came to 14 bases. In germline, CDR1 is SGDLS, CDR2 YYNGEE. The CDR3 reads CASAREGGSYNSPLHF. The CDR3 region has the DNA TGTGCCAGCGCTCGGGAGGGTGGCTCCTATAATTCACCCCTCCACTTT.

This rearrangement joins TRBV3-1 (or the pseudogene TRBV3-2) to TRBJ1-4; 10 nucleotides match TRBD1. V lost 7 bases and J lost 8; bases outside the gene matches: 7. This CDR3 has 14 residues. The germline gives CDR1 LGHDT, CDR2 YNNKEL (reference sequence). The chain's CDR3 is CASTGTGVREKLFF. Written as DNA, the CDR3 is TGTGCCAGCACTGGGACAGGGGTACGCGAAAAACTGTTTTTT.